Below are 18 T cell receptor beta chains sequenced from a single sample in a study of T cell responses to AZD1222 COVID-19 vaccine. The data were produced by immunoSEQ multiplex PCR, yet TCRdb's version contains in-frame clones alone and is incomplete. Altogether roughly 150,000 clones are present, more than 85% being singletons, with the ten largest covering more than 1.3%. The sequencing here drew on peripheral blood, taken 28 days after the second AZD1222 dose. The receptor set was obtained from an adult who received the AZD1222 COVID-19 vaccine.

V is TRBV5-1 and J is TRBJ1-2; D may be TRBD1 (5 bases). Germline values: CDR1 SGHRS, CDR2 YFSETQ. CDR3 length: 15 residues. V lost 0 bases and J 2 bases, leaving 11 bases between the germline ends. This CDR3 reads CASSLEGHPNYGYTF. The CDR3 DNA follows: TGCGCCAGCAGCTTGGAAGGACACCCGAACTATGGCTACACCTTC. Combining the CDR3 with reference TRBV5-1 and TRBJ1-2 gives the whole variable domain KAGVTQTPRYLIKTRGQQVTLSCSPISGHRSVSWYQQTPGQGLQFLFEYFSETQRNKGNFPGRFSGRQFSNSRSEMNVSTLELGDSALYLCASSLEGHPNYGYTFGSGTRLTVV.

This chain joins TRBV6-5 and TRBJ1-2; 9 positions match TRBD1. This CDR3 is built from 15 residues. J gave up 5 bases and V 6 bases, and 10 bases lay outside the gene matches. Germline-derived CDR1 and CDR2 are MNHEY and SVGAGI. The CDR3 DNA reads TGTGCCAGCAGATGGAGACAGGGGGGATTTTATGGCTACACCTTC. Residues: CASRWRQGGFYGYTF.

V gene TRBV28 combines with J gene TRBJ2-7; perhaps TRBD2 as D (5 bases). Germline CDR1 reads MDHEN; CDR2 reads SYDVKM. This CDR3 is 13 amino acids long. Trimming cost V 7 bases and J 0 bases, with 10 bases left between them. As DNA, the CDR3 is TGTGCCAGCACCAGCGGCCCCTCCTACGAGCAGTACTTC. It codes for CASTSGPSYEQYF.

The V and J genes are TRBV7-3 and TRBJ2-7; 7 bases fit TRBD1. CDR1 is SGHTA, CDR2 FQGTGA, per germline. Trimming cost V 5 bases and J 5 bases; bases outside gene matches: 6. The CDR3 extends over 13 amino acids. The chain's CDR3 is CASSTRDSDEQYF. DNA of the CDR3: TGTGCCAGCAGCACCCGGGACAGCGACGAGCAGTACTTC.

This sequence joins TRBV28 and TRBJ2-7; 15 bases match TRBD2. CDR3 length: 16 residues. The germline V gene has CDR1 MDHEN and CDR2 SYDVKM. Trimming at V came to 5 bases and at J to 7 bases, leaving 9 bases not matched to a gene. CDR3 sequence (DNA): TGTGCCAGCAGTGTCGGTGGGACTAGCGGGAGGATTGAGCAGTACTTC. Translated: CASSVGGTSGRIEQYF.

This sequence joins TRBV18 and TRBJ2-3, with a weak D call TRBD2 (6 bases). The CDR3 spans 14 residues. V lost 4 bases, J lost 0 bases, and 8 bases lay in between. CDR1 KGHSH and CDR2 LQKENI come from the germline V gene. The CDR3 nucleotides read TGTGCCAGCTCACTAGGGACTAGCACAGATACGCAGTATTTT. Protein sequence: CASSLGTSTDTQYF.

J is TRBJ2-1 and V is TRBV2; 10 positions match TRBD2. This CDR3 has 14 amino acids. CDR1 and CDR2 (germline): SNHLY, FYNNEI. Germline trimming cut 4 bases from V and 10 bases from J; bases unmatched to any gene: 7. The chain's CDR3 is CASSAKTSGEEQFF. CDR3 in DNA: TGTGCCAGCAGTGCCAAAACTAGCGGGGAGGAGCAGTTCTTC. The whole variable domain, filled in from reference TRBV2 and TRBJ2-1, reads EPEVTQTPSHQVTQMGQEVILRCVPISNHLYFYWYRQILGQKVEFLVSFYNNEISEKSEIFDDQFSVERPDGSNFTLKIRSTKLEDSAMYFCASSAKTSGEEQFFGPGTRLTVL.

V gene TRBV30 combines with J gene TRBJ1-6; D unclear. CDR1 and CDR2 (germline): GTSNPN, SVGIG (reference sequence). Trimming cost V 4 bases and J 9 bases, with 10 bases left between them. The CDR3 extends over 12 amino acids. In DNA form, the CDR3 reads TGTGCCTGGACCAGACGGGGTTCACCCCTCCACTTT. Translated: CAWTRRGSPLHF.

The chain has TRBV6-5 and TRBJ2-1; tentatively, D is TRBD1 or TRBD2 (5 bases each). Germline CDR1 reads MNHEY; CDR2 reads SVGAGI. The CDR3 spans 15 residues. Trimming took off 6 bases at V and 0 bases at J, with 12 bases between the two ends. CDR3 loop: CASRGDRSSYNEQFF. As DNA, the CDR3 is TGTGCCAGCAGAGGGGACCGAAGCTCCTACAATGAGCAGTTCTTC.

This chain connects TRBV4-1 to TRBJ2-5; possibly TRBD1 for D (6 bases). Trimming left V 2 bases short and J 1 base short, with 14 bases between. Looked up from germline, CDR1 is MGHRA and CDR2 is YSYEKL. The length of the CDR3 is 16 residues. DNA for the CDR3: TGCGCCAGCAGCCAAAGCACACGGACAGCCCAAGAGACCCAGTACTTC. This translates into CASSQSTRTAQETQYF.

About this clone: The same CDR3 is also encoded by other DNA sequences in this sample. The V and J genes are TRBV7-9 and TRBJ1-6; D is undetermined. Germline loops: CDR1 SEHNR, CDR2 FQNEAQ (reference sequence). V was trimmed by 1 base and J by 4 bases, leaving 11 bases between them. This CDR3 region has 16 residues. The CDR3 sequence: CASSLGAGFYNSPLHF. CDR3 in DNA: TGTGCCAGCAGCTTAGGTGCCGGCTTTTATAATTCACCCCTCCACTTT.

V and J are TRBV6-6 and TRBJ1-6; D unresolved. Trimming removed 1 base at V and 7 bases at J, with 5 bases between. Germline-derived CDR1 and CDR2 are MNHNY and SVGAGI (reference sequence). CDR3 length: 13 amino acids. The CDR3 sequence: CASSYLENSPLHF. DNA for the CDR3: TGTGCCAGCAGTTACTTAGAAAATTCACCCCTCCACTTT.

The J gene is TRBJ2-7, the V gene TRBV13; TRBD1 aligns across 10 bases. Germline CDR1 PRHDT, CDR2 FYEKMQ (reference sequence). CDR3 length: 12 residues. J was trimmed by 13 bases and V by 5 bases; bases with no gene match: 8. The CDR3 DNA sequence: TGTGCCAGCAGCATCGGGGACAGGGGCATATACTTC. Amino acids: CASSIGDRGIYF.

This chain joins TRBV6-1 and TRBJ1-6; 11 bases agree with TRBD1. This CDR3 is 15 amino acids long. The ends lost 6 bases at V and 10 bases at J; junction bases unmatched: 8. CDR1 is MNHNS, CDR2 SASEGT, per germline. In DNA form, the CDR3 reads TGTGCCAGCAGATTTCCGGGACAGGGGGGATCACCCCTCCACTTT. Protein: CASRFPGQGGSPLHF.

This clone was detected only a few times. The chain links TRBV5-4 to TRBJ1-1; a weak D match, TRBD1 (5 bases). CDR1 and CDR2 (germline): SGHNT, YYREEE (reference sequence). The CDR3 runs 15 residues. V gave up 0 bases and J gave up 4 bases, with 13 bases separating them. The CDR3 is CASSLEIGGGTEAFF. The CDR3, as DNA: TGTGCCAGCAGCTTGGAAATTGGGGGTGGCACTGAAGCTTTCTTT.

V gene TRBV16 combines with J gene TRBJ1-4; no definite D call. Germline CDR1 and CDR2: KGHSY and FQNENV. The CDR3 runs 12 residues. Trimming removed 4 bases from V and 10 bases from J, with 10 bases in between. The CDR3 loop reads CASSPESGKLFF. For the CDR3, the DNA is TGTGCCAGCAGCCCCGAGAGTGGAAAACTGTTTTTT.

This sequence joins TRBV7-8 and TRBJ2-1; 11 bases line up with TRBD2. This CDR3 has 16 amino acids. The germline V gene has CDR1 SGHVS and CDR2 FQNEAQ. With V trimmed by 6 bases and J by 1 base, 5 bases remained unmatched. The CDR3: CASRPTSGRSYNEQFF. For the CDR3, the DNA is TGTGCCAGCAGACCAACTAGCGGGAGATCCTACAATGAGCAGTTCTTC.

This clone was counted a single time. The chain uses TRBV19 and TRBJ1-1; D is unresolved. The length of the CDR3 is 16 residues. Germline CDR1 reads LNHDA; CDR2 reads SQIVND (reference sequence). V lost 5 bases and J 6 bases, leaving 22 bases between the germline ends. CDR3 DNA sequence: TGTGCCAGTAGTCATGGTGTTGAGGTTTCTTGGGCTGAAGCTTTCTTT. As protein: CASSHGVEVSWAEAFF. The full variable domain, with the rest looked up from reference TRBV19 and TRBJ1-1, is DGGITQSPKYLFRKEGQNVTLSCEQNLNHDAMYWYRQDPGQGLRLIYYSQIVNDFQKGDIAEGYSVSREKKESFPLTVTSAQKNPTAFYLCASSHGVEVSWAEAFFGQGTRLTVV.